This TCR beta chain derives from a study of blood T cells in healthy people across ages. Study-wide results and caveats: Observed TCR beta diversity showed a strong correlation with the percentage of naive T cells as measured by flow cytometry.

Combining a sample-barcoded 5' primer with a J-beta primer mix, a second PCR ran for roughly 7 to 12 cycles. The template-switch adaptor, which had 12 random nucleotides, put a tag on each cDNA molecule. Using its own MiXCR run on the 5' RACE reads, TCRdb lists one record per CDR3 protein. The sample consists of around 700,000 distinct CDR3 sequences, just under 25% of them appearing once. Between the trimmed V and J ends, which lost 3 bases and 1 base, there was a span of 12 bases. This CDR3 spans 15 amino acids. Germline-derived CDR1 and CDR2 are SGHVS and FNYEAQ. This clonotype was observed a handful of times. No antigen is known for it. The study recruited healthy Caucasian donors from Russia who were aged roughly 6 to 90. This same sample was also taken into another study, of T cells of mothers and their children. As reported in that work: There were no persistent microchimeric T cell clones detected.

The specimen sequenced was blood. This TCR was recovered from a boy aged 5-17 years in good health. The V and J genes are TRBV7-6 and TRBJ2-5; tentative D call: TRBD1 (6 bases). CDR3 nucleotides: TGTGCCAGCAGCTTCCTCCAGGGGACCCAAGAGACCCAGTACTTC. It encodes CASSFLQGTQETQYF.